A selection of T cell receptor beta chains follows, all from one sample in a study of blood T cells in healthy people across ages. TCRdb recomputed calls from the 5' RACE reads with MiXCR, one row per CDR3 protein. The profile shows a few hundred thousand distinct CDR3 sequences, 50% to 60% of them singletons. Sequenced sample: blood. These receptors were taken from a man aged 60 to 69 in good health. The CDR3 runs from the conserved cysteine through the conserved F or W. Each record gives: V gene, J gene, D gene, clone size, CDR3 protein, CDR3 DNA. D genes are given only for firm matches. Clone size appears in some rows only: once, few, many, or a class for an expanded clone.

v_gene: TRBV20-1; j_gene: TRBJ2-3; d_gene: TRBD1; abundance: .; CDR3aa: CSGTGGASTQYF; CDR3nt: TGCAGTGGGACAGGGGGCGCGAGTACGCAGTATTTT
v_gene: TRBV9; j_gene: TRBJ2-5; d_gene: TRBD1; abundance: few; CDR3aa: CASSPRGQTTQETQYF; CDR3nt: TGTGCCAGCAGCCCACGGGGACAGACTACTCAAGAGACCCAGTACTTC
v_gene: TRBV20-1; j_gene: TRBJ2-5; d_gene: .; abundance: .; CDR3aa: CSARDLSGRGREETQYF; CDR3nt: TGCAGTGCTAGAGATTTAAGCGGCAGGGGAAGAGAGGAGACCCAGTACTTC
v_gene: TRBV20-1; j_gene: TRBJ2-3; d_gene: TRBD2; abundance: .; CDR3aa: CSARDVSSGGNTDTQYF; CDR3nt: TGCAGTGCTAGAGATGTATCAAGCGGGGGGAACACAGATACGCAGTATTTT
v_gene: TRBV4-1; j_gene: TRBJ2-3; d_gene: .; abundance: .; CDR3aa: CASSHPLGDTQYF; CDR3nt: TGCGCCAGCAGCCACCCTTTGGGGGATACGCAGTATTTT
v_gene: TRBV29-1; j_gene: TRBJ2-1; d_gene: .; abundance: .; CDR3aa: CSVGSNYNEQFF; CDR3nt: TGCAGCGTTGGTTCCAACTACAATGAGCAGTTCTTC
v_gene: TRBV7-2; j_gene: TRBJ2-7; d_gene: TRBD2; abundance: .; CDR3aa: CASSPGGLAELLYEQYF; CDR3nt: TGTGCCAGCAGCCCCGGAGGGCTAGCGGAGCTCCTCTACGAGCAGTACTTC
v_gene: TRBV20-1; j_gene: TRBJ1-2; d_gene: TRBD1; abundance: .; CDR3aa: CSARAGGVGGFARYGYTF; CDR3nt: TGCAGTGCCAGAGCAGGGGGGGTGGGGGGATTCGCCAGATATGGCTACACCTTC
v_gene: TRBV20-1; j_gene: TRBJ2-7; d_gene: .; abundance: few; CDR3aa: CSARPKGGDPSYEQYF; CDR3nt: TGCAGTGCTAGACCAAAGGGGGGGGACCCTTCCTACGAGCAGTACTTC
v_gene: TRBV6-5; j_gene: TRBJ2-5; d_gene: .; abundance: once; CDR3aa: CASKQNPQGTQYF; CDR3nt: TGTGCCAGCAAACAGAACCCCCAGGGGACCCAGTACTTC
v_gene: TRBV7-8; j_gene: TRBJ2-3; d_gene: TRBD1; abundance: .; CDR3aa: CASSLGQLGTDTQYF; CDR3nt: TGTGCCAGCAGCCTGGGACAGCTGGGCACAGATACGCAGTATTTT
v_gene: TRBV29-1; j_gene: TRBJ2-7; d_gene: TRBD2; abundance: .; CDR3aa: CSVRGSRYEQYF; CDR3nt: TGCAGCGTGCGGGGGTCTAGGTACGAGCAGTACTTC
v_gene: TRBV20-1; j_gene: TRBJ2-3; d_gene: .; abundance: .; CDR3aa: CSGRDSGPYTQYF; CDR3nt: TGCAGTGGTAGGGACTCAGGGCCGTATACGCAGTATTTT
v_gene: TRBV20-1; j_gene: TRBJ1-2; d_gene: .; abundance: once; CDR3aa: CSASDGGRRDGYTF; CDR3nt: TGCAGTGCTAGTGACGGGGGGCGACGGGATGGCTACACCTTC
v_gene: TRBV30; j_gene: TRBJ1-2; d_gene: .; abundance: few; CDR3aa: CAWSVGHAYGYTF; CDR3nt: TGTGCCTGGAGTGTAGGACACGCCTATGGCTACACCTTC
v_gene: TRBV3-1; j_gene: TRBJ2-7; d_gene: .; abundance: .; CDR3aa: CASSRGTGVSSCEQYF; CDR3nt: TGTGCCAGCAGCCGCGGGACCGGAGTTAGCTCCTGCGAGCAGTACTTC
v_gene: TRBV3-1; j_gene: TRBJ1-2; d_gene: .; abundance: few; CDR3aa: CASSFVADSRISYGYTF; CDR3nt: TGTGCCAGCAGCTTCGTGGCGGACTCTCGAATTAGCTATGGCTACACCTTC
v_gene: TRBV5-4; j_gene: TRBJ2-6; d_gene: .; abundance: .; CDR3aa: CASSTTGTGANVLTF; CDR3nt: TGTGCCAGCAGCACGACAGGAACTGGGGCCAACGTCCTGACTTTC
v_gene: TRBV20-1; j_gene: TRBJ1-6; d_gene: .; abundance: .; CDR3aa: CSVFVGDNLNSPLHF; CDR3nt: TGCAGTGTTTTTGTGGGGGACAACTTGAATTCACCCCTCCACTTT
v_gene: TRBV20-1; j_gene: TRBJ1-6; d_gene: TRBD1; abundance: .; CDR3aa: CSAPETGQNSPLHF; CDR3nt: TGCAGTGCTCCCGAGACAGGGCAAAATTCACCCCTCCACTTT
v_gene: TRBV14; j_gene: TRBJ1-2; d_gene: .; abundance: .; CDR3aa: CASSQGVRSYGYTF; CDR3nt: TGTGCCAGCAGCCAAGGTGTCCGTTCCTATGGCTACACCTTC
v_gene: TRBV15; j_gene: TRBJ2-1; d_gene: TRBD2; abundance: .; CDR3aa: CATSIEGTSILETQFF; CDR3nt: TGTGCCACCAGCATAGAAGGGACTAGCATTCTGGAGACCCAGTTCTTC
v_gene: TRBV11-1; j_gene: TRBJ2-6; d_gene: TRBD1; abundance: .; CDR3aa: CANSSPGTGLPGANVLTF; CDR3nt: TGTGCCAACAGCTCGCCGGGGACAGGTCTTCCTGGGGCCAACGTCCTGACTTTC
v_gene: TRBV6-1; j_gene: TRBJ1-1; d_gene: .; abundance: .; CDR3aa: CASRPHRERAEAFF; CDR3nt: TGTGCCAGCAGACCCCACAGGGAACGGGCTGAAGCTTTCTTT
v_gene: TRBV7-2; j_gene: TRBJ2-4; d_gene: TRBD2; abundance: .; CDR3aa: CASSFAGGPKEQYF; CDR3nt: TGTGCCAGCAGCTTTGCGGGAGGGCCCAAAGAGCAGTACTTC
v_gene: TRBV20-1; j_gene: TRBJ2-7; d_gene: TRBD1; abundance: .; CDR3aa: CSARGRQGVSEQYF; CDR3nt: TGCAGTGCTAGAGGCCGACAGGGAGTAAGCGAGCAGTACTTC
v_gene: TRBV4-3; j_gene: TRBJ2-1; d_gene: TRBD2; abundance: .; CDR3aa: CASSPGVAGGREQFF; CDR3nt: TGCGCCAGCAGCCCCGGGGTAGCGGGAGGTAGAGAGCAGTTCTTC
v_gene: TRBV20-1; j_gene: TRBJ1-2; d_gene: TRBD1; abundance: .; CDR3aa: CSARPGQGDGYTF; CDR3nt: TGCAGTGCCAGGCCGGGACAGGGAGACGGCTACACCTTC
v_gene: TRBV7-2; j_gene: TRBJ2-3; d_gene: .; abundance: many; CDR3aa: CASSLQGAGGPGDTQYF; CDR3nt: TGTGCCAGCAGCTTACAGGGGGCGGGAGGGCCCGGGGATACGCAGTATTTT